Following are 30 T cell receptor beta chains from one sample sequenced in a study of identical twins. Each CDR3 protein is one row after TCRdb ran MiXCR on the 5' RACE reads. The sample includes 18,000 or so distinct CDR3 sequences, approximately 71% of them seen just once. Sequences were obtained from memory (CD45RO+) T cells sorted from blood. The receptors here all came from a woman between 18 and 29 years old in good health. This table probably holds off-target reads from a library built for another chain.

This clonotype was counted a single time. The chain employs TRBV23-1 and TRBJ2-1; 8 bases match TRBD2. TRBV23-1 is assigned to the ORF class and has an uncertain function. The CDR3 is 17 amino acids. J was trimmed by 12 bases and V by 0 bases; bases with no gene match: 16. In nucleotides, the CDR3 is TGCGCCAGCAGTCAATCGAGGACGAGCGGGAGTAGTTTGCTGCAGTTCTTC. Its protein product is CASSQSRTSGSSLLQFF.

This clonotype was counted only a few times. This rearrangement joins TRBV29-1 to TRBJ2-7; no clear D gene. Germline V gives CDR1 SQVTM, CDR2 ANQGSEA. Trimming took off 4 bases at V and 1 base at J, with 11 bases between the two ends. The length of the CDR3 is 13 residues. In DNA form, the CDR3 reads TGCAGCGTTGGGGTAGCTTCTTCCTACGAGCAGTACTTC. Translated: CSVGVASSYEQYF.

For the CDR3, the DNA is TGTGCCAGCAGTCTAAGGACAGGACCCTACGAGCAGTACTTC. Translated, it gives CASSLRTGPYEQYF. The chain carries TRBV27 and TRBJ2-7, with 7 bases aligning to TRBD1. V gave up 5 bases and J gave up 2 bases; unmatched junction bases: 6. The CDR3 is 14 residues long. Germline values: CDR1 MNHEY, CDR2 SMNVEV (reference sequence).

CDR3 sequence: CASTGGLARNEQFF. CDR3 DNA: TGTGCCAGCACAGGTGGACTAGCCCGCAATGAGCAGTTCTTC. This chain links TRBV6-2 or TRBV6-3 with TRBJ2-1, with 8 bases matching TRBD2. The CDR3 extends over 14 amino acids. Germline V CDR1 and CDR2: MNHEY, SVGEGT. The ends lost 7 bases at V and 6 bases at J; junction bases unmatched: 8.

Notes on this clonotype: One end of the junction varies from germline; a read error may be responsible. The rearrangement uses TRBV28 and TRBJ2-1, with D perhaps being TRBD1 or TRBD2 (5 bases each). This CDR3 contains 14 residues. Germline V gives CDR1 MDHEN, CDR2 SYDVKM. As DNA, the CDR3 is TGTGCCAGCAGTGCCGGGACCGTCTTAACCCGTTTTGTCTTC. Its protein product is CASSAGTVLTRFVF.

This sequence joins TRBV10-2 and TRBJ2-5; perhaps TRBD2 as D (6 bases). Deletions cut 4 bases from V and 5 bases from J, with 17 bases between. The CDR3 loop spans 15 amino acids. Germline lookup yields CDR1 WSHSY and CDR2 SAAADI. The DNA for the CDR3 is TGCGCCAGCAGTGCCCTCTCTAGCGATTATGAGACCCAGTACTTC. It specifies CASSALSSDYETQYF.

The chain links TRBV29-1 to TRBJ2-5; tentatively, D is TRBD1 or TRBD2 (6 bases each). Germline CDR1 SQVTM, CDR2 ANQGSEA. The CDR3 is 13 amino acids. The CDR3: CSAVQGLNGAQYF. The DNA of the CDR3 is TGCAGTGCGGTACAGGGACTTAACGGGGCCCAGTACTTC.

The gene calls are TRBV5-1 and TRBJ2-5, with 11 bases aligning to TRBD1. The J segment lost 4 bases and the V segment lost 0 bases, leaving 5 bases of the junction unmatched. CDR3 size: 16 residues. Germline CDR1 reads SGHRS; CDR2 reads YFSETQ. CDR3 protein: CASSLDGQGAVETQYF. DNA for the CDR3: TGCGCCAGCAGCTTGGATGGACAGGGGGCAGTAGAGACCCAGTACTTC.

The chain is built from TRBV2 and TRBJ2-7; D unresolved. Trimming left V 7 bases short and J 3 bases short, with 7 bases between. Germline-derived CDR1 and CDR2 are SNHLY and FYNNEI. The CDR3 contains 11 residues. CDR3 coding DNA: TGTGCCAGCAAGAGTAACTACGAGCAGTACTTC. This translates into CASKSNYEQYF.

V and J are TRBV7-9 and TRBJ1-1; 9 bases fit TRBD1. Trimming took 6 bases from V and 4 from J; bases not matched to a gene: 12. Germline assignment: CDR1 SEHNR and CDR2 FQNEAQ (reference sequence). The CDR3 totals 16 residues. The CDR3 here is CASRGTGGTPPTEAFF. In DNA form, the CDR3 reads TGTGCCAGCAGGGGAACAGGGGGCACACCCCCCACTGAAGCTTTCTTT.

The J gene is TRBJ2-3, the V gene TRBV2; D call uncertain. Trimming shortened V by 6 bases and J by 2 bases, and 12 bases separated the two germline ends. The CDR3 consists of 14 residues. In germline, CDR1 is SNHLY, CDR2 FYNNEI. The CDR3 DNA is TGTGCCAGCAGGCTCGTCTCCTCCACAGATACGCAGTATTTT. Translation gives CASRLVSSTDTQYF.

The chain couples TRBV4-3 to TRBJ2-7; D ambiguous. The CDR3 consists of 15 residues. Germline loops: CDR1 LGHNA, CDR2 YSLEER. Trimming pared 0 bases from V and 3 bases from J, leaving 12 bases between. In DNA form, the CDR3 reads TGCGCCAGCAGCCAAGAACACAATTACGGCTACGAGCAGTACTTC. This gives the protein CASSQEHNYGYEQYF.

This chain uses TRBV11-1 with TRBJ2-1; the D is unclear. From germline, CDR1 is SGHAT and CDR2 FQDESV (reference sequence). V lost 3 bases to trimming and J lost 7 bases, with 4 bases between them. This CDR3 spans 11 amino acids. This CDR3 reads CASSFVNEQFF. In DNA, the CDR3 is TGTGCCAGCAGCTTCGTGAATGAGCAGTTCTTC.

The chain joins TRBV7-8 to TRBJ2-6; 10 nucleotides agree with TRBD1. The CDR3 loop spans 18 amino acids. The V gene's germline CDR1 is SGHVS and CDR2 FQNEAQ. V lost 5 bases to trimming and J lost 0 bases; unmatched junction nucleotides: 7. The chain's CDR3 is CASSPWDRGSSGANVLTF. CDR3 nucleotides: TGTGCCAGCAGCCCGTGGGACAGGGGTAGCTCTGGGGCCAACGTCCTGACTTTC. Full variable domain (remainder filled in from reference TRBV7-8 and TRBJ2-6): GAGVSQSPRYKVAKRGQDVALRCDPISGHVSLFWYQQALGQGPEFLTYFQNEAQLDKSGLPSDRFFAERPEGSVSTLKIQRTQQEDSAVYLCASSPWDRGSSGANVLTFGAGSRLTVL.

CDR3: CASSYGRGKGYEQYF. CDR3 DNA sequence: TGTGCCAGCAGTTACGGGCGCGGGAAAGGCTACGAGCAGTACTTC. V gene TRBV6-5 combines with J gene TRBJ2-7; possibly TRBD2 for D (6 bases). Between the trimmed V and J ends, which lost 2 bases and 3 bases, there was a span of 14 bases. The CDR3 is made up of 15 amino acids. Per germline, CDR1 MNHEY and CDR2 SVGAGI.

The chain is built from TRBV12-3 or TRBV12-4 and TRBJ1-3; D is ambiguous. The CDR3 has 16 residues. V was clipped by 3 bases and J by 0 bases, with 12 bases between them. CDR3 protein: CASSLDLGFSGNTIYF. The CDR3 nucleotides read TGTGCCAGCAGTTTGGATCTGGGGTTCTCTGGAAACACCATATATTTT.

The chain links TRBV6-6 to TRBJ1-2; D is possibly TRBD1 (6 bases). There are 13 residues in the CDR3. The germline CDR1 and CDR2 sequences are MNHNY and SVGAGI (reference sequence). The V gene lost 6 bases and the J gene lost 10 bases, with 18 bases spanning the gap. The CDR3 here is CASRYQGLRVYTF. CDR3 in DNA: TGTGCCAGCAGATATCAGGGGCTGCGGGTCTACACCTTC.

In this sample, this clonotype turned up a few times. The V gene is TRBV6-9, the J gene TRBJ2-5; D remains unclear. Trimming stripped 2 bases from V and 3 bases from J, with 7 bases between. This CDR3 is 13 amino acids long. Germline V CDR1 and CDR2: MNHGY, SVAAGI. CDR3 sequence reads: CASSYSTEETQYF. The CDR3 bases are TGTGCCAGCAGTTATAGTACAGAAGAGACCCAGTACTTC.

In DNA form, the CDR3 reads TGTGCCAGCAGTTCCGACAATGACCAGTACTTC. It codes for CASSSDNDQYF. The V gene is TRBV6-2 or TRBV6-3, the J gene TRBJ2-5; D is ambiguous. Per germline, CDR1 MNHEY and CDR2 SVGEGT. V was shortened by 4 bases and J by 10 bases, with 10 bases between the two germline ends. The CDR3 spans 11 residues.

This clonotype was counted a single time. The chain is built from TRBV6-1 and TRBJ2-2, with 10 bases fitting TRBD2. CDR3 length equals 14 residues. The ends lost 7 bases at V and 7 bases at J; junction bases unmatched: 6. The germline V gene encodes CDR1 MNHNS and CDR2 SASEGT. The CDR3 nucleotides read TGTGCCAGCAAGCGGGAGGGCCATGGCGGGGAGCTGTTTTTT. The encoded protein is CASKREGHGGELFF.

V gene TRBV20-1 combines with J gene TRBJ2-1, with D perhaps matching TRBD1 (5 bases). The ends were cut back, 0 bases at V and 0 bases at J, with 18 bases in the middle. The CDR3 consists of 18 residues. Looked up from germline, CDR1 is DFQATT and CDR2 is SNEGSKA (reference sequence). CDR3 loop: CSARDQYMVGVSYNEQFF. CDR3 DNA: TGCAGTGCTAGAGATCAATATATGGTAGGGGTCTCCTACAATGAGCAGTTCTTC.

This sequence joins TRBV7-9 and TRBJ2-1; D not certain. The germline gives CDR1 SEHNR, CDR2 FQNEAQ (reference sequence). The V and J ends lost 5 bases and 5 bases respectively, with 1 base between them. CDR3 size: 10 residues. The CDR3: CASSDNEQFF. The CDR3 DNA reads as TGTGCCAGCAGCGACAATGAGCAGTTCTTC.

The chain uses TRBV29-1 and TRBJ2-7; D is possibly TRBD1 (6 bases). Looked up from germline, CDR1 is SQVTM and CDR2 is ANQGSEA. This CDR3 contains 13 residues. V was pared by 4 bases and J by 9 bases, with 19 bases between. For the CDR3, the DNA is TGCAGCGTTGCGCATCGACAGGCAAGGGGGCAGTACTTC. This codes for CSVAHRQARGQYF.

CDR3 nucleotide sequence: TGTGCCAGCTCCCGGGAGGAAACCTACGAGCAGTACTTC. Protein product: CASSREETYEQYF. The chain carries TRBV18 and TRBJ2-7; 7 bases agree with TRBD2. The CDR3 sequence is 13 residues long. CDR1 is KGHSH and CDR2 is LQKENI in the germline V gene. V shed 6 bases, J shed 2 bases, and the junction held 4 bases outside the gene matches. Combining the CDR3 with reference TRBV18 and TRBJ2-7 gives the whole variable domain NAGVMQNPRHLVRRRGQEARLRCSPMKGHSHVYWYRQLPEEGLKFMVYLQKENIIDESGMPKERFSAEFPKEGPSILRIQQVVRGDSAAYFCASSREETYEQYFGPGTRLTVT.

V gene TRBV15 combines with J gene TRBJ2-1, with 7 bases fitting TRBD2. This CDR3 comprises 14 residues. Germline loops: CDR1 LNHNV, CDR2 YYDKDF (reference sequence). J lost 13 bases, V lost 0 bases, and 9 bases had no gene match. CDR3 nucleotide sequence: TGTGCCACCAGCAGAGATACGCTGCGGGAGAGACAGTTCTTC. Amino acid sequence: CATSRDTLRERQFF.

This sequence joins TRBV2 and TRBJ1-2, with D maybe TRBD1 (5 bases). With 6 bases removed from V and 9 bases from J, the gap between germline ends came to 17 bases. Germline values: CDR1 SNHLY, CDR2 FYNNEI. There are 13 residues in the CDR3. The CDR3 protein is CASRSRTRQSYTF. CDR3 sequence (DNA): TGTGCCAGCAGGAGTCGAACCCGACAGAGCTACACCTTC.

V and J are TRBV25-1 and TRBJ2-3; D may be TRBD1 (5 bases). V was clipped by 8 bases and J by 0 bases, with 15 bases between them. The CDR3 is made up of 15 amino acids. Per germline, CDR1 MGHDK and CDR2 SYGVNS. The CDR3 is CASGHSPASTDTQYF. The CDR3 bases are TGTGCCAGCGGACACAGCCCGGCTAGCACAGATACGCAGTATTTT.

The chain is built from TRBV20-1 and TRBJ2-3, with D hard to call. Germline lookup yields CDR1 DFQATT and CDR2 SNEGSKA (reference sequence). The CDR3 spans 11 residues. The CDR3 bases are TGCAGCGAGATTACGACGGATACGCAGTATTTT. This sequence encodes CSEITTDTQYF.

The chain joins TRBV20-1 to TRBJ2-3; 14 nucleotides align to TRBD2. J lost 2 bases, V lost 3 bases, and 7 bases had no gene match. The CDR3 covers 17 residues. Germline loops: CDR1 DFQATT, CDR2 SNEGSKA (reference sequence). The CDR3 nucleotides read TGCAGTGCTAGGGGACTAGCGGGGGATCCCCTCACAGATACGCAGTATTTT. Its translation: CSARGLAGDPLTDTQYF.

This chain joins TRBV10-3 and TRBJ2-1; a weak D match, TRBD2 (6 bases). This CDR3 has 14 residues. Germline CDR1 and CDR2: ENHRY and SYGVKD. With 0 bases removed from V and 6 bases from J, the gap between germline ends came to 9 bases. CDR3 protein: CAISESREPNEQFF. The CDR3 nucleotides read TGTGCCATCAGTGAGTCACGGGAGCCCAATGAGCAGTTCTTC.